This T cell receptor (beta chain) was recorded in a study of T-cell memory formation after mild COVID-19. This clonotype came up many times. Its cognate antigen is unknown. Study results and caveats: The main location of contracting CD4+ clones was CM and EM, and that of contracting CD8+ clones was EMRA. Clones that shrank (day 15 to 85) were balanced CD4/CD8, whereas later expanders leaned CD4+. A subset of responding clones appeared in pre-infection memory, suggesting cross-reactive memory joined.

This CDR3 has 13 residues. Per the germline V gene, CDR1 is DFQATT and CDR2 is SNEGSKA (reference sequence). Trimming removed 0 bases from V and 3 bases from J, with 8 bases in between. TCRdb re-derived calls from the 5' RACE reads in MiXCR, one entry per CDR3 protein. Counted here are 450,000 to 650,000 distinct CDR3 sequences, under 20% occurring once; the ten biggest clones make up about 12%. The chain couples TRBV20-1 to TRBJ1-1; D call uncertain. The material sequenced was PBMCs or a T cell subset sorted from them (not recorded which). This clonotype was obtained from an adult woman who had mild COVID-19 (a few samples of this study predate the infection). Cell type and time point are not known. The CDR3 region is CSARDTKDTEAFF. For the CDR3, the DNA is TGCAGTGCTAGAGATACGAAGGACACTGAAGCTTTCTTT.